This T cell receptor (beta chain) was profiled in a study of blood T cells in healthy people across ages. Overall study results and limits: Compared with aged donors, long-lived donors showed fewer expanded clones, suggesting selection. Roughly linearly, TCR beta diversity per million T cells fell as age increased.

The CDR3 spans 12 residues. V shed 5 bases and J 5 bases; nucleotides not matched to a gene: 3. In germline, CDR1 is DFQATT, CDR2 SNEGSKA (reference sequence). This clonotype was seen more than once but under ten times. As yet, its antigen is unknown. A second roughly 7 to 12 cycle PCR used barcoded and J-beta primers. A template-switch adaptor with 12 random nucleotides tagged each cDNA molecule. TCRdb fed the 5' RACE reads into MiXCR, producing one record per CDR3 protein. This sample carries about 1.7 million distinct CDR3 sequences, 28% of them seen once, and the ten largest clones take 7.7%. Isolation recovered at least 6 million PBMCs from every sample.

The TCR originated in a woman aged 25-40 years in good health. The chain joins TRBV20-1 to TRBJ2-3; 8 bases are shared with TRBD1. The specimen was blood. CDR3 region: CSASGQGDTQYF. DNA of the CDR3: TGCAGTGCTTCCGGACAGGGAGATACGCAGTATTTT.